This T cell receptor beta chain originates from a study of T cell repertoires in cytomegalovirus infection. As for the study in general: A matching HLA type, together with CMV infection, was signaled by public TCR beta signatures. Notes on the study in general: HLA-C-restricted, CMV-specific TCR beta clonotypes were dominant ex vivo.

As to this clonotype: Its antigen is unknown.

TCRdb reprocessed the reads via MiXCR and lists one record per CDR3 protein. The sample consists of some 450,000 distinct CDR3 sequences, roughly 31% of them appearing once. Germline V lookup: CDR1 MGHRA, CDR2 YSYEKL. The length of the CDR3 is 15 residues. V was trimmed by 0 bases and J by 5 bases, leaving 12 bases between them. The sample consisted of PBMCs. The chain joins TRBV4-1 to TRBJ2-3; D unresolved. This TCR was recovered from a human donor in good health (CMV status not recorded). Some clones in this sample may be carry-over from other donors' samples. In DNA form, the CDR3 reads TGCGCCAGCAGCCAAGATGGGTTTCCGGAAGATACGCAGTATTTT. Encoded protein: CASSQDGFPEDTQYF.